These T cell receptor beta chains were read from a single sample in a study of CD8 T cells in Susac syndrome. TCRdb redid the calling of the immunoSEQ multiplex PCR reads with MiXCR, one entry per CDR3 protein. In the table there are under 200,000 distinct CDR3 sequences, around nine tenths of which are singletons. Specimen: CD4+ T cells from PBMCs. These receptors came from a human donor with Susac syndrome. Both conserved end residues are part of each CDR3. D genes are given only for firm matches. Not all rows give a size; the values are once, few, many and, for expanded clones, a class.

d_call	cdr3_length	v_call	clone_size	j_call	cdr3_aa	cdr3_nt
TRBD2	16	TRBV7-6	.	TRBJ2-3	CASSPGVAGGSDTQYF	TGTGCCAGCAGCCCCGGGGTTGCGGGAGGATCGGATACGCAGTATTTT
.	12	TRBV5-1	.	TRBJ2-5	CASRGPQETQYF	TGCGCCAGCAGGGGGCCCCAAGAGACCCAGTACTTC
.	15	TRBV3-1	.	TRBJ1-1	CASSPYLAETTEAFF	TGTGCCAGCAGCCCATATTTGGCAGAGACCACTGAAGCTTTCTTT
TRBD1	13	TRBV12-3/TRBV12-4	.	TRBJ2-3	CASRRDRVDTQYF	TGTGCCAGCAGGCGGGACAGGGTAGATACGCAGTATTTT
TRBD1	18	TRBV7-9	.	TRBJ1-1	CASSLYLVRQGRTAEAFF	TGTGCCAGCAGCTTATATCTTGTGCGACAGGGAAGAACCGCTGAAGCTTTCTTT
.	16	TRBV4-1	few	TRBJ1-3	CASSQGQAFSGNTIYF	TGCGCCAGCAGCCAAGGCCAGGCCTTCTCTGGAAACACCATATATTTT
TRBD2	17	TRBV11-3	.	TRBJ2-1	CASSPPRLAGGYNEQFF	TGTGCCAGCAGCCCCCCCCGACTAGCGGGAGGGTACAATGAGCAGTTCTTC
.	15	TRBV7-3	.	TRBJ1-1	CASSPSPGVYTEAFF	TGTGCCAGCAGCCCCTCCCCGGGTGTGTACACTGAAGCTTTCTTT
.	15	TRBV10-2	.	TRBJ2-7	CASSRTGTLAYEQYF	TGCGCCAGCAGTCGCACCGGGACTTTGGCCTACGAGCAGTACTTC
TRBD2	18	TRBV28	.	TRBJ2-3	CASSSKPGTSGSTDTQYF	TGTGCCAGCAGTTCTAAACCTGGGACTAGCGGGAGCACAGATACGCAGTATTTT
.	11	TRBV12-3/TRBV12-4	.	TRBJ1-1	CASTGGTEAFF	TGTGCCAGCACCGGCGGGACAGAAGCTTTCTTT
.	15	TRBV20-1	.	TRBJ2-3	CSASSSRASTDTQYF	TGCAGTGCTAGTTCGTCCAGGGCCAGCACAGATACGCAGTATTTT
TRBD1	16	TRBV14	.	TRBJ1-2	CASSQKSGTVNYGYTF	TGTGCCAGCAGCCAGAAATCCGGGACAGTAAACTATGGCTACACCTTC
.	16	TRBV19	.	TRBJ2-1	CASGGQSNGLYNEQFF	TGTGCCAGCGGGGGACAAAGTAACGGGCTCTACAATGAGCAGTTCTTC
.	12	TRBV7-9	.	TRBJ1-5	CASTLGDQPQHF	TGTGCCAGCACCCTCGGGGATCAGCCCCAGCATTTT
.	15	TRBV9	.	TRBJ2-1	CASSVKGMGYNEQFF	TGTGCCAGCAGCGTTAAGGGAATGGGCTACAATGAGCAGTTCTTC
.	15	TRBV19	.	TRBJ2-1	CASSMISDGSREQFF	TGTGCCAGTAGTATGATCTCGGACGGGTCAAGAGAGCAGTTCTTC
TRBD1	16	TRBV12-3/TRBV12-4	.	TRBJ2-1	CASRLLTGQSVNEQFF	TGTGCCAGCAGGCTACTTACGGGACAGAGTGTCAATGAGCAGTTCTTC
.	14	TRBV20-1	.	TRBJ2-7	CSAPSGRGNYEQYF	TGCAGTGCTCCTTCCGGACGGGGAAACTACGAGCAGTACTTC
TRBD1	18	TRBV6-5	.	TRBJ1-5	CASSYSWDREVGNQPQHF	TGTGCCAGCAGTTACTCCTGGGACAGGGAGGTAGGCAATCAGCCCCAGCATTTT
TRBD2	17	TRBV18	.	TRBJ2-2	CASSPRGTSYTTGELFF	TGTGCCAGCTCACCACGCGGGACTAGCTATACCACCGGGGAGCTGTTTTTT
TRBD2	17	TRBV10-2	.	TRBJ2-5	CASSFSTAGVREETQYF	TGCGCCAGCAGTTTCTCTACAGCGGGGGTCAGGGAAGAGACCCAGTACTTC
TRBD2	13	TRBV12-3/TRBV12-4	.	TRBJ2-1	CASSGRGYNEQFF	TGTGCCAGCTCCGGGAGGGGATACAATGAGCAGTTCTTC
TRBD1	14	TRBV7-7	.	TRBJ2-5	CASSSRQGLETQYF	TGTGCTAGCAGCTCAAGACAGGGGCTGGAGACCCAGTACTTC
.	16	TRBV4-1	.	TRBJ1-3	CASSQGLSRSGNTIYF	TGCGCCAGCAGCCAAGGATTGAGCCGCTCTGGAAACACCATATATTTT
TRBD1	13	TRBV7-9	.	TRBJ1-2	CASSLTGGFGYTF	TGTGCCAGCAGCCTTACAGGGGGCTTTGGCTACACCTTC
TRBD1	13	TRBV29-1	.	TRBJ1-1	CSFRVQGAIEAFF	TGCAGCTTTAGAGTACAGGGGGCAATTGAAGCTTTCTTT
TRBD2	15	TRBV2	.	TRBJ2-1	CASSEAGRAGNEQFF	TGTGCCAGCAGTGAGGCCGGGAGGGCCGGAAATGAGCAGTTCTTC
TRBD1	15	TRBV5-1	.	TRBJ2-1	CASSFSDREINEQFF	TGCGCCAGCAGCTTCTCAGACAGGGAAATCAATGAGCAGTTCTTC
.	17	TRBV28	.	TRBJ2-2	CASSLPGGSPLSGELFF	TGTGCCAGCAGTCTCCCGGGGGGCTCACCGTTATCTGGGGAGCTGTTTTTT
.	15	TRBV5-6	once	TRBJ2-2	CASSSISGAVGELFF	TGTGCCAGCAGCTCCATCTCGGGGGCGGTCGGGGAGCTGTTTTTT
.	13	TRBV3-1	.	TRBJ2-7	CASSHGTYYEQYF	TGTGCCAGCAGCCATGGGACCTACTACGAGCAGTACTTC
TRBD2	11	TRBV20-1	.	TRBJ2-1	CSASRGVEQFF	TGCAGTGCTAGCCGGGGGGTTGAGCAGTTCTTC
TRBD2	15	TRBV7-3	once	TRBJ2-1	CASSLRGGGAKEQFF	TGTGCCAGCAGCTTAAGAGGCGGGGGGGCTAAAGAGCAGTTCTTC
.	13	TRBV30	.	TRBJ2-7	CAWNLGASYEQYF	TGTGCCTGGAATTTGGGGGCGTCCTACGAGCAGTACTTC
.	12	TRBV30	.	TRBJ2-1	CAWSVHLGEQFF	TGTGCCTGGAGTGTACACTTGGGCGAGCAGTTCTTC
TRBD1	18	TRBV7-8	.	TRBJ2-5	CASSLLDRGPSAQETQYF	TGTGCCAGCAGCTTACTGGACAGGGGACCATCCGCCCAAGAGACCCAGTACTTC
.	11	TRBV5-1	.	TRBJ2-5	CASSKEGTQYF	TGCGCCAGCTCCAAGGAGGGGACCCAGTACTTC
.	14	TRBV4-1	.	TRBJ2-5	CASSQEAEIGTQYF	TGCGCCAGCAGCCAAGAGGCCGAAATCGGGACCCAGTACTTC
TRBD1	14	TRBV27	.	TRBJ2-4	CASSLRQGGNIQYF	TGTGCCAGCAGTTTAAGACAGGGTGGAAACATTCAGTACTTC
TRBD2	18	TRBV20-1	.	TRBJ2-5	CSAMRLAGGQFPRETQYF	TGCAGTGCTATGCGGCTAGCGGGGGGGCAATTCCCTCGGGAGACCCAGTACTTC
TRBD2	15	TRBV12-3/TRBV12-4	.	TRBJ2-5	CASSLSGGYQETQYF	TGTGCCAGCAGTTTGAGCGGGGGGTACCAAGAGACCCAGTACTTC
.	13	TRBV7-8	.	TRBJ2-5	CASSRQFQETQYF	TGTGCCAGCAGCCGACAGTTCCAAGAGACCCAGTACTTC
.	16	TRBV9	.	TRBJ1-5	CASSVVQGVGNQPQHF	TGTGCCAGCAGCGTAGTACAGGGTGTGGGCAATCAGCCCCAGCATTTT
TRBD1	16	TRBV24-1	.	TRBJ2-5	CATSDLSDRGGQTQYF	TGTGCCACCAGTGACCTCTCGGACAGGGGCGGGCAGACCCAGTACTTC